What follows are 22 T cell receptor beta chains derived from one specimen sequenced in a study of shared clonotypes between healthy human individuals. The repertoire was sequenced with immunoSEQ multiplex PCR; TCRdb's copy has only in-frame clones and lacks some. The data hold roughly 2.6 million clones, with more than 80% observed a single time. The sample was naive CD4+ T cells sorted from blood. Regarding subset: CD45RA+ positively selected. These receptors were collected from a young man in good health.

With respect to this clone: The sample carries other DNA sequences with the same CDR3. The chain uses TRBV20-1 and TRBJ2-3; the D gene is possibly TRBD1 (5 bases). Germline V lookup: CDR1 DFQATT, CDR2 SNEGSKA (reference sequence). This CDR3 comprises 10 residues. V lost 5 bases and J 9 bases, leaving 9 bases between the germline ends. CDR3 in DNA: TGCAGTGCTGGGGCGGACACGCAGTATTTT. It yields the protein CSAGADTQYF.

V usage is TRBV19 and J usage is TRBJ1-1; weak D call: TRBD1 (6 bases). CDR1 is LNHDA and CDR2 is SQIVND in the germline V gene (reference sequence). This CDR3 comprises 15 residues. The germline V and J ends were trimmed by 5 bases and 4 bases, with 17 bases remaining between them. The CDR3 DNA follows: TGTGCCAGTAGTCCAGAATGGGGGGCTAGCACTGAAGCTTTCTTT. Amino acid sequence: CASSPEWGASTEAFF. The entire variable domain, with the rest obtained from reference TRBV19 and TRBJ1-1, is as follows: DGGITQSPKYLFRKEGQNVTLSCEQNLNHDAMYWYRQDPGQGLRLIYYSQIVNDFQKGDIAEGYSVSREKKESFPLTVTSAQKNPTAFYLCASSPEWGASTEAFFGQGTRLTVV.

The chain carries TRBV7-9 and TRBJ1-1; no clear D. Germline V gene lookup returns CDR1 SEHNR and CDR2 FQNEAQ (reference sequence). The CDR3 is made up of 15 amino acids. V was trimmed by 8 bases and J by 5 bases, leaving 21 bases between them. CDR3 in amino acids: CASSREGGRRTEAFF. The CDR3 bases are TGTGCCAGCTCCCGGGAGGGAGGGCGCCGGACTGAAGCTTTCTTT.

J is TRBJ1-1 and V is TRBV5-5, with no clear D. V dropped 0 bases and J dropped 1 base, with 7 bases sitting between them. The V gene's germline CDR1 is SGHKS and CDR2 YYEKEE (reference sequence). The CDR3 runs 14 residues. The CDR3 DNA reads as TGTGCCAGCAGCTTGGGTCCATCGAACACTGAAGCTTTCTTT. It is translated as CASSLGPSNTEAFF. The variable domain in full, completed from reference TRBV5-5 and TRBJ1-1, reads DAGVTQSPTHLIKTRGQQVTLRCSPISGHKSVSWYQQVLGQGPQFIFQYYEKEERGRGNFPDRFSARQFPNYSSELNVNALLLGDSALYLCASSLGPSNTEAFFGQGTRLTVV.

This clone was counted between two and nine times. The chain is built from TRBV29-1 and TRBJ1-1; 7 positions match TRBD1. The CDR3 runs 14 residues. Germline loops: CDR1 SQVTM, CDR2 ANQGSEA. The J segment lost 4 bases and the V segment lost 4 bases, leaving 9 bases of the junction unmatched. The CDR3 DNA is TGCAGCGTTGTTCGGACAGGCGCGATCACTGAAGCTTTCTTT. Its protein product is CSVVRTGAITEAFF.

The chain has TRBV27 and TRBJ2-5; D may be TRBD2 (5 bases). V lost 3 bases and J 7 bases, leaving 24 bases between the germline ends. Germline lookup yields CDR1 MNHEY and CDR2 SMNVEV (reference sequence). This CDR3 is built from 17 residues. DNA of the CDR3: TGTGCCAGCAGTTTTTTTCGGGGATCGCAATTAAGTCGGACCCAGTACTTC. Its translation: CASSFFRGSQLSRTQYF.

The chain is built from TRBV6-1 and TRBJ2-1, with D uncertain. The CDR3 is 13 residues long. V was trimmed by 9 bases and J by 6 bases, leaving 15 bases between them. Germline loops: CDR1 MNHNS, CDR2 SASEGT. The CDR3 DNA reads as TGTGCCAGTACGTGGGAACAGCCCAATGAGCAGTTCTTC. Its translation: CASTWEQPNEQFF.

CDR3 amino acids: CASSLLYSLRDEQYF. CDR3 in DNA: TGTGCCAGCAGCCTACTATATTCACTCAGGGACGAGCAGTACTTC. The J gene is TRBJ2-7, the V gene TRBV11-2; a possible D gene is TRBD1 (5 bases). Germline V lookup: CDR1 SGHAT, CDR2 FQNNGV. The CDR3 length is 15 residues. The germline V and J ends were trimmed by 5 bases and 5 bases, with 19 bases remaining between them.

The gene calls are TRBV6-5 and TRBJ2-5, with 9 positions matching TRBD1. V was clipped by 3 bases and J by 2 bases; unmatched bases: 7. Germline CDR1 MNHEY, CDR2 SVGAGI. The CDR3 consists of 16 residues. The CDR3 nucleotides are TGTGCCAGCAGTTATTCCGGGACAGGGCTTCAAGAGACCCAGTACTTC. Its protein is CASSYSGTGLQETQYF.

The rearrangement joins TRBV7-9 to TRBJ2-5; 10 bases fit TRBD2. The CDR3 contains 18 residues. After removal of 5 bases from V and 1 base from J, the junction contained 13 bases not matched to a gene. Germline V gives CDR1 SEHNR, CDR2 FQNEAQ (reference sequence). CDR3: CASSPGEASGGLQETQYF. The CDR3 coding sequence is TGTGCCAGCAGCCCCGGTGAGGCTAGCGGGGGACTCCAAGAGACCCAGTACTTC.

This chain uses TRBV11-2 with TRBJ2-7; D might be TRBD2 (6 bases). Trimming took off 0 bases at V and 1 base at J, with 10 bases between the two ends. CDR1 is SGHAT, CDR2 FQNNGV, per germline. The CDR3 length is 15 residues. The DNA of the CDR3 is TGTGCCAGCAGCTTAGACCCGGGAGTATCCTACGAGCAGTACTTC. As protein: CASSLDPGVSYEQYF.

The V gene is TRBV6-6, the J gene TRBJ2-2, with TRBD2 as a possible D gene (6 bases). V dropped 3 bases and J dropped 6 bases, with 11 bases sitting between them. This CDR3 has 14 residues. Germline assignment: CDR1 MNHNY and CDR2 SVGAGI (reference sequence). The CDR3 region has the DNA TGTGCCAGCAGTTATCGGGAGACAGCCGGGGAGCTGTTTTTT. It yields the protein CASSYRETAGELFF.

The rearrangement joins TRBV11-2 to TRBJ1-3, with TRBD1 matching 8 bases. In germline, CDR1 is SGHAT, CDR2 FQNNGV. This CDR3 has 15 amino acids. V trimming: 5 bases; J trimming: 2 bases; junction bases outside the gene matches: 5. CDR3 protein: CASSVQGAAGNTIYF. CDR3 coding DNA: TGTGCCAGCAGCGTCCAGGGGGCAGCTGGAAACACCATATATTTT. Full variable domain (missing parts from reference TRBV11-2 and TRBJ1-3): EAGVAQSPRYKIIEKRQSVAFWCNPISGHATLYWYQQILGQGPKLLIQFQNNGVVDDSQLPKDRFSAERLKGVDSTLKIQPAKLEDSAVYLCASSVQGAAGNTIYFGEGSWLTVV.

V is TRBV30 and J is TRBJ2-6; D is possibly TRBD1 (5 bases). The CDR3 runs to 15 residues. Germline V gene data show CDR1 as GTSNPN and CDR2 as SVGIG (reference sequence). Trimming left V 0 bases short and J 1 base short, with 7 bases between. The CDR3 here is CAWSVQGSGANVLTF. The CDR3 nucleotides read TGTGCCTGGAGTGTTCAGGGATCTGGGGCCAACGTCCTGACTTTC. Combining the CDR3 with reference TRBV30 and TRBJ2-6 gives the whole variable domain SQTIHQWPATLVQPVGSPLSLECTVEGTSNPNLYWYRQAAGRGLQLLFYSVGIGQISSEVPQNLSASRPQDRQFILSSKKLLLSDSGFYLCAWSVQGSGANVLTFGAGSRLTVL.

The chain uses TRBV29-1 and TRBJ2-6; D gene ambiguous. Germline-derived CDR1 and CDR2 are SQVTM and ANQGSEA. V was cut by 3 bases and J by 3 bases, with 9 bases left in between. The CDR3 length is 14 residues. Here the CDR3 reads CSVEGRYGANVLTF. The CDR3 DNA sequence: TGCAGCGTTGAGGGTCGGTATGGGGCCAACGTCCTGACTTTC.

The V and J genes are TRBV6-1 and TRBJ1-6; 8 bases align to TRBD1. The CDR3 is 15 residues long. J lost 8 bases, V lost 5 bases, and 8 bases had no gene match. CDR1 MNHNS and CDR2 SASEGT come from the germline V gene. CDR3 sequence: CASSQQGGPDSPLHF. CDR3 nucleotide sequence: TGTGCCAGCAGTCAACAGGGGGGCCCGGATTCACCCCTCCACTTT.

This clone is a singleton in its sample. The V and J genes are TRBV29-1 and TRBJ2-1; D call uncertain. With 4 bases removed from V and 7 bases from J, the gap between germline ends came to 8 bases. Germline V gene lookup returns CDR1 SQVTM and CDR2 ANQGSEA. CDR3 length equals 11 residues. This CDR3 is CSVAVQNEQFF. The CDR3 bases are TGCAGCGTTGCAGTACAGAATGAGCAGTTCTTC.

This clone has just one count. The V gene is TRBV5-1, the J gene TRBJ1-3; 10 positions agree with TRBD1. CDR3 length: 16 amino acids. CDR1 is SGHRS, CDR2 YFSETQ, per germline. The junction had 5 bases not matched to a gene; V was cut back by 4 bases and J by 1 base. The CDR3 reads CASSPRTGGSGNTIYF. DNA of the CDR3: TGCGCCAGCAGCCCGCGGACAGGGGGGTCTGGAAACACCATATATTTT.

The chain carries TRBV21-1 and TRBJ1-6. TRBV21-1 is marked as a pseudogene. The CDR3 covers 15 residues. The CDR3 here is CASSKQLTGNSPLHF. Here the CDR3 DNA reads TGTGCCAGCAGCAAACAGTTAACGGGGAATTCACCCCTCCACTTT.

This chain links TRBV19 with TRBJ2-7; TRBD1 matches 9 bases. CDR1 LNHDA and CDR2 SQIVND come from the germline V gene (reference sequence). The CDR3 spans 14 residues. V was clipped by 10 bases and J by 2 bases; unmatched bases: 9. The CDR3 protein is CATSPGQGPYEQYF. In nucleotides, the CDR3 is TGTGCCACCTCACCGGGACAGGGACCCTACGAGCAGTACTTC.

A remark on this clone: The same CDR3 arises from other DNA sequences in this sample as well. This sequence joins TRBV6-1 and TRBJ2-7; 10 nucleotides match TRBD1. Germline-derived CDR1 and CDR2 are MNHNS and SASEGT. This CDR3 has 15 amino acids. The V gene end was trimmed by 6 bases and the J gene end by 3 bases; junction bases not matched to a gene: 8. The CDR3 is CASRDPGQGSYEQYF. CDR3 coding DNA: TGTGCCAGCAGAGATCCGGGACAGGGGAGCTACGAGCAGTACTTC.

The rearrangement joins TRBV30 to TRBJ1-5; D gene ambiguous. V lost 2 bases to trimming and J lost 0 bases, with 23 bases between them. The CDR3 is 19 amino acids. Germline-derived CDR1 and CDR2 are GTSNPN and SVGIG (reference sequence). The CDR3 region has the DNA TGTGCCTGGAGTAAGGTTCGCAAATTCGAGGGATATAGCAATCAGCCCCAGCATTTT. This encodes CAWSKVRKFEGYSNQPQHF.